The 26 T cell receptor beta chains below were found in one sample sequenced in a study of T cells in Graves' hyperthyroidism and ophthalmopathy (dated by TCRdb to between 2019 and 2020). The method was multiplex PCR. These reads were obtained on an Illumina HiSeq 2000. TCR beta CDR3 regions were amplified from RNA transcripts. A first-round RT-PCR of the TCR CDR3 used the HTBI primer set with the Qiagen OneStep RT-PCR kit. TCRdb redid the processing of the public reads, applying fastp at Q25 and MiXCR, and retained in-frame beta chains. Rows are combined by CDR3 protein, so each entry shows the most common genes and DNA. Within this sample are hundreds of thousands of distinct CDR3 sequences, with about a sixth of them counted one time only. Of the sample, approximately 40% falls within the top ten clones. The sample consisted of blood. These receptors were collected from a man aged 40-50 years with Graves' hyperthyroidism.

This clonotype was found many times. The chain has TRBV20-1 and TRBJ1-2; unclear D gene. Germline-derived CDR1 and CDR2 are DFQATT and SNEGSKA (reference sequence). The CDR3 runs 12 residues. V lost 1 base and J 5 bases, leaving 8 bases between the germline ends. DNA for the CDR3: TGCAGTGCTAGAGCGGATGTATATGGCTACACCTTC. Amino acids: CSARADVYGYTF.

This clonotype was seen ten or more times. The J gene is TRBJ1-2, the V gene TRBV2, with D hard to call. Trimming stripped 6 bases from V and 8 bases from J, with 19 bases between. Germline CDR1 SNHLY, CDR2 FYNNEI. CDR3 size: 14 residues. The CDR3 nucleotides are TGTGCCAGCAGCGAGAGGTCCAGTGCCGTCGGCTACACCTTC. It translates to CASSERSSAVGYTF.

V usage is TRBV7-3 and J usage is TRBJ2-1; 11 bases align to TRBD2. The CDR3 runs 15 residues. Germline trimming cut 5 bases from V and 8 bases from J; bases unmatched to any gene: 8. Germline V gene lookup returns CDR1 SGHTA and CDR2 FQGTGA. DNA of the CDR3: TGTGCCAGCAGCAACCGACTAGCGGGACGGGATGAGCAGTTCTTC. Its protein is CASSNRLAGRDEQFF.

This clonotype was observed many times. This chain links TRBV7-8 with TRBJ2-2; no definite D call. The CDR3 has 15 residues. V lost 7 bases, J lost 4 bases, and 16 bases lay in between. CDR1 is SGHVS and CDR2 is FQNEAQ in the germline V gene. The DNA of the CDR3 is TGTGCCAGCAATCTGGCGGAATTCATCACCGGGGAGCTGTTTTTT. Translating it yields CASNLAEFITGELFF.

As regards this clonotype: This may arise from a read error, as a much more abundant clone is one base away. V and J are TRBV29-1 and TRBJ1-1; the match to TRBD1 covers 8 bases. The CDR3 length is 13 residues. In germline, CDR1 is SQVTM, CDR2 ANQGSEA. CDR3 in DNA: TGCGGCGTCAATGGACAGGGCCTCACTGAAGCTTTCTTT. Translation gives CGVNGQGLTEAFF.

This clonotype was counted at least ten times. J is TRBJ2-7 and V is TRBV7-9; a possible D gene is TRBD1 (5 bases). The germline CDR1 and CDR2 sequences are SEHNR and FQNEAQ (reference sequence). CDR3 length: 15 residues. The V end lost 0 bases, the J end lost 3 bases, and 12 bases lay between the germline ends. The CDR3 coding sequence is TGTGCCAGCAGCTTAGCAGGGGCCTCGGGCTACGAGCAGTACTTC. This sequence encodes CASSLAGASGYEQYF.

The table lists this clonotype with a count of one. This CDR3 reads CASSLAPHPGAFF. The CDR3 DNA reads as TGTGCCAGCAGCTTAGCTCCACACCCGGGAGCTTTCTTT. The J gene is TRBJ2-2, the V gene TRBV7-2, with D unresolved. The closer fit of TRBJ1-1 to the DNA end suggests the J call may be wrong. The CDR3 loop spans 13 amino acids. Germline V gene data show CDR1 as SGHTA and CDR2 as FQGNSA.

This clonotype was observed at least ten times. This chain joins TRBV7-2 and TRBJ1-1; the match to TRBD1 covers 7 bases. V lost 1 base and J lost 11; bases outside the gene matches: 10. CDR3 length: 14 amino acids. CDR1 is SGHTA, CDR2 FQGNSA, per germline. CDR3 DNA: TGTGCCAGCAGCTTAGGCCGGGACAGACCGGAGGCTTTCTTT. The encoded protein is CASSLGRDRPEAFF.

This rearrangement joins TRBV19 to TRBJ2-5; 8 bases map to TRBD2. V trimming: 5 bases; J trimming: 4 bases; junction bases outside the gene matches: 12. Germline CDR1 LNHDA, CDR2 SQIVND (reference sequence). The CDR3 has 16 residues. As DNA, the CDR3 is TGTGCCAGTAGTCCCCTGGGACTAGTAGTATCAGAGACCCAGTACTTC. Protein: CASSPLGLVVSETQYF.

This clonotype was recorded many times. The DNA for the CDR3 is TGTGCCAGCAGCTTAGTTAGCGGGGGGGACCTTCGCACAGATACGCAGTATTTT. Translation: CASSLVSGGDLRTDTQYF. This sequence joins TRBV7-2 and TRBJ2-3; TRBD2 aligns across 11 bases. The length of the CDR3 is 18 residues. V was clipped by 1 base and J by 1 base; unmatched bases: 7. Germline V gene sequence: CDR1 SGHTA, CDR2 FQGNSA. Full variable domain (missing parts from reference TRBV7-2 and TRBJ2-3): GAGVSQSPSNKVTEKGKDVELRCDPISGHTALYWYRQSLGQGLEFLIYFQGNSAPDKSGLPSDRFSAERTGGSVSTLTIQRTQQEDSAVYLCASSLVSGGDLRTDTQYFGPGTRLTVL.

The chain uses TRBV6-2 or TRBV6-3 and TRBJ2-7; the D call may be TRBD1 or TRBD2 (5 bases each). There are 12 residues in the CDR3. The germline gives CDR1 MNHEY, CDR2 SVGEGT. Trimming left V 3 bases short and J 6 bases short, with 9 bases between. The CDR3 sequence is CASSYSGSEQYF. The CDR3 DNA follows: TGTGCCAGCAGTTATTCAGGGAGCGAGCAGTACTTC.

The chain carries TRBV28 and TRBJ1-2; D call uncertain. This CDR3 region has 16 residues. The germline CDR1 and CDR2 sequences are MDHEN and SYDVKM. Trimming cost V 3 bases and J 2 bases, with 16 bases left between them. The CDR3 bases are TGTGCCAGCAGTTTCCAGATTGGATTACCGAACTATGGCTACACCTTC. Its translation is CASSFQIGLPNYGYTF.

The sample holds many counts of this clonotype. The gene calls are TRBV7-8 and TRBJ1-1; D is possibly TRBD1 (6 bases). Deletions cut 0 bases from V and 1 base from J, with 9 bases between. The CDR3 consists of 15 residues. The germline gives CDR1 SGHVS, CDR2 FQNEAQ. CDR3 loop: CASSLAGHENTEAFF. The DNA for the CDR3 is TGTGCCAGCAGCTTAGCGGGACATGAGAACACTGAAGCTTTCTTT. Variable domain in full (rest from reference TRBV7-8 and TRBJ1-1): GAGVSQSPRYKVAKRGQDVALRCDPISGHVSLFWYQQALGQGPEFLTYFQNEAQLDKSGLPSDRFFAERPEGSVSTLKIQRTQQEDSAVYLCASSLAGHENTEAFFGQGTRLTVV.

The J gene is TRBJ2-1, the V gene TRBV19; D possibly corresponds to TRBD2 (7 bases). The length of the CDR3 is 14 residues. The V end was cut by 4 bases, the J end by 7 bases, with 14 bases between. In germline, CDR1 is LNHDA, CDR2 SQIVND (reference sequence). The CDR3 here is CASSRGGRGNEQFF. DNA for the CDR3: TGTGCCAGTAGTAGGGGGGGGCGGGGGAATGAGCAGTTCTTC.

The chain employs TRBV6-1 and TRBJ1-4; 7 bases match TRBD1. Per germline, CDR1 MNHNS and CDR2 SASEGT. V trimming: 6 bases; J trimming: 6 bases; junction bases outside the gene matches: 7. The CDR3 is 14 amino acids. The CDR3 DNA reads TGTGCCAGCAGATACAGGGGCGCAGATGAAAAACTGTTTTTT. It specifies CASRYRGADEKLFF.

The chain links TRBV3-1 to TRBJ2-3, with D unresolved. CDR1 and CDR2 from the germline V gene are LGHDT and YNNKEL (reference sequence). Trimming removed 2 bases from V and 5 bases from J, with 5 bases in between. The CDR3 runs to 12 residues. In DNA, the CDR3 is TGTGCCAGCAGCCAACCGGGAGATACGCAGTATTTT. This codes for CASSQPGDTQYF.

The chain is built from TRBV20-1 and TRBJ2-3; perhaps D is TRBD1 or TRBD2 (5 bases each). V lost 6 bases and J 2 bases, leaving 6 bases between the germline ends. Germline CDR1 is DFQATT and CDR2 is SNEGSKA (reference sequence). The CDR3 runs to 11 residues. The CDR3 DNA reads as TGCAGTGCGGGGACCACAGATACGCAGTATTTT. This sequence encodes CSAGTTDTQYF.

V and J are TRBV4-1 and TRBJ2-7; D is unresolved. This CDR3 comprises 15 residues. Trimming took 5 bases from V and 3 from J, leaving 17 bases between them. Germline V gene data show CDR1 as MGHRA and CDR2 as YSYEKL. CDR3: CASSDGQSAYYEQYF. The DNA for the CDR3 is TGCGCCAGCAGCGACGGCCAGTCCGCTTACTACGAGCAGTACTTC.

The chain uses TRBV7-9 and TRBJ1-1; D is perhaps TRBD1 (6 bases). The V and J ends lost 3 bases and 2 bases respectively, with 10 bases between them. This CDR3 comprises 14 residues. Germline lookup yields CDR1 SEHNR and CDR2 FQNEAQ (reference sequence). In DNA form, the CDR3 reads TGTGCCAGCAGCTTGACAGGTGGTAACACTGAAGCTTTCTTT. It encodes CASSLTGGNTEAFF.

In its sample, this clonotype was seen many times. The rearrangement joins TRBV6-5 to TRBJ1-3; TRBD1 might be the D (5 bases). The CDR3 is 16 residues long. The germline V and J ends were trimmed by 0 bases and 2 bases, with 11 bases remaining between them. Germline lookup yields CDR1 MNHEY and CDR2 SVGAGI. CDR3 residues: CASSYSRGRPGNTIYF. The CDR3 DNA sequence: TGTGCCAGCAGTTACTCACGGGGCAGGCCTGGAAACACCATATATTTT.

The sample holds many counts of this clonotype. The chain recombines TRBV28 with TRBJ1-5; 8 bases map to TRBD1. This CDR3 comprises 16 residues. Germline-derived CDR1 and CDR2 are MDHEN and SYDVKM. V was clipped by 6 bases and J by 6 bases; unmatched bases: 13. Written as DNA, the CDR3 is TGTGCCAGCAGAAGACAGGGGATAAGCCTTAGTCAGCCCCAGCATTTT. Translating gives CASRRQGISLSQPQHF.

Ten or more counts support this clonotype. The rearrangement uses TRBV6-2 or TRBV6-3 and TRBJ2-5; possibly TRBD1 for D (6 bases). Germline V lookup: CDR1 MNHEY, CDR2 SVGEGT. Trimming removed 5 bases at V and 3 bases at J, with 13 bases between. The CDR3 is 14 residues long. CDR3 nucleotide sequence: TGTGCCAGCAGTCGCATCCAGGGGAAAGAGACCCAGTACTTC. Amino acid sequence: CASSRIQGKETQYF.

In its sample, this clonotype was seen many times. The chain employs TRBV7-3 and TRBJ2-3, with a tentative D call TRBD1 (6 bases). Germline V gene sequence: CDR1 SGHTA, CDR2 FQGTGA. The CDR3 covers 15 residues. V shed 5 bases and J shed 2 bases, with 14 bases lying between them. The CDR3 DNA follows: TGTGCCAGCAGCAACAGGGTCCTCTACACAGATACGCAGTATTTT. Translation: CASSNRVLYTDTQYF.

This clonotype was seen a few times. The chain carries TRBV19 and TRBJ1-6; a possible D gene is TRBD1 (6 bases). CDR3 length equals 14 residues. With 4 bases removed from V and 7 bases from J, the gap between germline ends came to 11 bases. CDR1 and CDR2 (germline): LNHDA, SQIVND (reference sequence). This chain's CDR3 is CASSSGGQNSPLHF. For the CDR3, the DNA is TGTGCCAGTAGTAGCGGGGGGCAGAATTCACCCCTCCACTTT.

This clonotype has at least ten counts. This sequence joins TRBV6-2 or TRBV6-3 and TRBJ2-7, with D unclear. The CDR3 spans 15 residues. Germline V gives CDR1 MNHEY, CDR2 SVGEGT. V dropped 5 bases and J dropped 2 bases, with 16 bases sitting between them. For the CDR3, the DNA is TGTGCCAGCAGTCACATCCGCGCACGAACCTACGAGCAGTACTTC. Protein sequence: CASSHIRARTYEQYF.

The table lists this clonotype with many counts. The chain employs TRBV28 and TRBJ2-3; the D is unclear. Deletions cut 3 bases from V and 6 bases from J, with 10 bases between. This CDR3 spans 13 amino acids. CDR1 and CDR2 from the germline V gene are MDHEN and SYDVKM. The CDR3 sequence is CASSLPLVDTQYF. The CDR3 DNA reads TGTGCCAGCAGTTTGCCCCTCGTTGATACGCAGTATTTT.